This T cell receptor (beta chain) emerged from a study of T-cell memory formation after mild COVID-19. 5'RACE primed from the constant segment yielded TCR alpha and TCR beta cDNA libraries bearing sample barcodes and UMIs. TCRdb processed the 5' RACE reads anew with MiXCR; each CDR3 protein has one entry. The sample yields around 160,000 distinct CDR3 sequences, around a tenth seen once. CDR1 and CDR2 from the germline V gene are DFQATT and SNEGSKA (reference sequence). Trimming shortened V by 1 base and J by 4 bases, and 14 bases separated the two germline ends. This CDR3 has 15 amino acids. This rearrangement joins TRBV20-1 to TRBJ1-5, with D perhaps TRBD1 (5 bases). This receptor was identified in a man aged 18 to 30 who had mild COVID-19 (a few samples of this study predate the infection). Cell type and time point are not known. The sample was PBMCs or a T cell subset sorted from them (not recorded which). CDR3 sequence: CSARVTGLRNQPQHF. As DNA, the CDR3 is TGCAGTGCTAGAGTTACAGGCCTAAGAAATCAGCCCCAGCATTTT.